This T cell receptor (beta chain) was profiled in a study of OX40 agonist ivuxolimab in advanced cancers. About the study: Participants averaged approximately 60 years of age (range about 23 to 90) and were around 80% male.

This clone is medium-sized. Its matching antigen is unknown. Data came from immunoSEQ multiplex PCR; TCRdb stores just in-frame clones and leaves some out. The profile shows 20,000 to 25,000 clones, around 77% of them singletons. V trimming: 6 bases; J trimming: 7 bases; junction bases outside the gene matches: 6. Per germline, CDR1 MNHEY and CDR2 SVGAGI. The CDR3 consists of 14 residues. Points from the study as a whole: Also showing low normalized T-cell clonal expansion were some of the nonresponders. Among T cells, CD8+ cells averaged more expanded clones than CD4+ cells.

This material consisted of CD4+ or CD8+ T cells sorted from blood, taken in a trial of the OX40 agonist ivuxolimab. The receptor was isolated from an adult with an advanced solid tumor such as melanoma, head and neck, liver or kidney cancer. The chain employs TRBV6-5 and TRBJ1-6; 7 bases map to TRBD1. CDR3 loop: CASRMTGRNSPLHF. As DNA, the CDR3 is TGTGCCAGCAGGATGACAGGGAGGAATTCACCCCTCCACTTT.